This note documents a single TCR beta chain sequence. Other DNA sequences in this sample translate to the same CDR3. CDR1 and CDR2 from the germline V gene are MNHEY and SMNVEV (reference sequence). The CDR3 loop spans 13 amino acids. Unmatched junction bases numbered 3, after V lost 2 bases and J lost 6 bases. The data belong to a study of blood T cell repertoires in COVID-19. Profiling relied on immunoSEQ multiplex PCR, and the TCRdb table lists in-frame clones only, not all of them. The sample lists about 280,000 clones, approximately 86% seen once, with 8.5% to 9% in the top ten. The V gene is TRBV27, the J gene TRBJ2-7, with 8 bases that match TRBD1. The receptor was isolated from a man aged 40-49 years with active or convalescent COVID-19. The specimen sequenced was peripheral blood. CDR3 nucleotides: TGTGCCAGCAGTTTAGGACAGGGCGGCGAGCAGTACTTC. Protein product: CASSLGQGGEQYF.